What follows is one TCR beta chain and its context. What it binds is unknown. Other DNA sequences in this specimen translate into the identical CDR3. This sample is drawn from a study of Ad26.COV2.S vaccination and SARS-CoV-2 variants. Whole-study findings and limits: Assessments of TCR breadth and depth may have underestimated the total T cell responses. Vaccine recipients had higher spike-specific TCR breadth than placebo recipients.

Only in-frame clones appear in the TCRdb table, and some are missing; sequencing was by immunoSEQ multiplex PCR. The table lists approximately 410,000 clones, roughly 90% of them singletons. Treatment of the sample: some 20 received Ad26.COV2.S at low or high dose, single or two shots; about 5 received placebo; per-sample allocation not given. Specimens were obtained on day 63 following the first vaccine or placebo injection. Trimming cost V 0 bases and J 2 bases; bases outside gene matches: 2. The CDR3 totals 15 residues. The V gene's germline CDR1 is SGHNT and CDR2 YYREEE (reference sequence). This receptor was taken from a person aged 18-65 years who received the Ad26.COV2.S COVID-19 vaccine or a placebo. This material consisted of peripheral blood, taken in a trial of Ad26.COV2.S vaccine versus placebo. The chain joins TRBV5-4 to TRBJ2-5; TRBD2 aligns across 9 bases. CDR3 sequence: CASSLGLAGQETQYF. DNA of the CDR3: TGTGCCAGCAGCTTGGGCCTAGCGGGACAAGAGACCCAGTACTTC.